One sample yielded the 14 T cell receptor beta chains listed below, sequenced in a study of shared clonotypes between healthy human individuals. The method was immunoSEQ multiplex PCR; TCRdb's version includes in-frame clones alone and lacks a portion of them. The data hold approximately 2,000,000 clones, with around 92% observed a single time. The sample was naive CD4+ T cells from PBMCs. This sample's subset: CD45RA+ positively selected. The receptor source for this set is a young man in good health. Some clones in this sample may be carry-over from other donors' samples.

The V gene is TRBV29-1, the J gene TRBJ2-3, with D hard to call. Per germline, CDR1 SQVTM and CDR2 ANQGSEA. The CDR3 has 12 residues. CDR3 sequence: CSWALGTDTQYF. The CDR3 nucleotides read TGCAGTTGGGCTCTCGGCACAGATACGCAGTATTTT.

The chain recombines TRBV5-1 with TRBJ2-1; 11 bases fit TRBD1. The CDR3 loop spans 15 amino acids. CDR1 and CDR2 from the germline V gene are SGHRS and YFSETQ. V lost 4 bases, J lost 9 bases, and 9 bases stayed unmatched. CDR3 DNA sequence: TGCGCCAGCAGCCCAGGACAGGGGGCCAGGGGTGAGCAGTTCTTC. Its protein is CASSPGQGARGEQFF.

Concerning this clone: Additional DNA sequences in this sample encode the identical CDR3. This rearrangement joins TRBV5-1 to TRBJ2-1; TRBD2 matches at 9 bases. J gave up 0 bases and V 1 base, and 2 bases lay outside the gene matches. Germline values: CDR1 SGHRS, CDR2 YFSETQ. This CDR3 is built from 16 residues. The CDR3 DNA reads as TGCGCCAGCAGCTTGCTAGCGGGAAGCTCCTACAATGAGCAGTTCTTC. Translating gives CASSLLAGSSYNEQFF.

This rearrangement joins TRBV6-5 to TRBJ1-2, with no clear D. Looked up from germline, CDR1 is MNHEY and CDR2 is SVGAGI. With 6 bases removed from V and 2 bases from J, the gap between germline ends came to 16 bases. CDR3 length: 15 residues. Written as DNA, the CDR3 is TGTGCCAGCAGACGCGGACTGAACGGCAACTATGGCTACACCTTC. The encoded protein is CASRRGLNGNYGYTF.

This sequence joins TRBV9 and TRBJ1-5; no clear D gene. The CDR3 has 16 amino acids. V shed 0 bases and J shed 0 bases, with 10 bases lying between them. Germline V gives CDR1 SGDLS, CDR2 YYNGEE. The CDR3 sequence: CASSVGVDPSNQPQHF. The CDR3 coding sequence is TGTGCCAGCAGCGTAGGGGTGGACCCTAGCAATCAGCCCCAGCATTTT.

The J gene is TRBJ2-5, the V gene TRBV19, with D uncertain. The CDR3 consists of 13 residues. Trimming took 6 bases from V and 5 from J, leaving 13 bases between them. Germline V gives CDR1 LNHDA, CDR2 SQIVND (reference sequence). The CDR3 bases are TGTGCCAGTAGATCTAGTGCCCCGGAGACCCAGTACTTC. Encoded protein: CASRSSAPETQYF.

This clone was observed a handful of times. This sequence joins TRBV30 and TRBJ1-3, with D hard to call. Trimming removed 1 base from V and 4 bases from J, with 11 bases in between. The CDR3 has 14 amino acids. Germline CDR1 GTSNPN, CDR2 SVGIG (reference sequence). The CDR3 reads CAWSGIRAGNTIYF. CDR3 DNA sequence: TGTGCCTGGAGTGGAATTCGGGCAGGAAACACCATATATTTT. Full variable domain (outside the CDR3, taken from reference TRBV30 and TRBJ1-3): SQTIHQWPATLVQPVGSPLSLECTVEGTSNPNLYWYRQAAGRGLQLLFYSVGIGQISSEVPQNLSASRPQDRQFILSSKKLLLSDSGFYLCAWSGIRAGNTIYFGEGSWLTVV.

The CDR3 DNA reads as TGTGCCAGCAGCTTAAGGACTAGCGGGAAAACTACAAACACCGGGGAGCTGTTTTTT. Amino acid sequence: CASSLRTSGKTTNTGELFF. The chain links TRBV7-9 to TRBJ2-2, with 12 bases fitting TRBD2. The V and J ends lost 2 bases and 2 bases, in that order; junction bases with no gene match: 9. The CDR3 totals 19 residues. Germline V lookup: CDR1 SEHNR, CDR2 FQNEAQ (reference sequence). The whole variable domain, filled in from reference TRBV7-9 and TRBJ2-2, reads DTGVSQNPRHKITKRGQNVTFRCDPISEHNRLYWYRQTLGQGPEFLTYFQNEAQLEKSRLLSDRFSAERPKGSFSTLEIQRTEQGDSAMYLCASSLRTSGKTTNTGELFFGEGSRLTVL.

The CDR3 DNA reads TGTGCCAGCAGTGTACCGGGACTAGCGCGGAATGAGCAGTTCTTC. Its translation is CASSVPGLARNEQFF. The chain recombines TRBV28 with TRBJ2-1; 10 positions match TRBD2. The germline CDR1 and CDR2 sequences are MDHEN and SYDVKM. With V trimmed by 5 bases and J by 7 bases, 8 bases remained unmatched. The CDR3 consists of 15 residues.

The chain uses TRBV6-6 and TRBJ2-7; 8 positions match TRBD2. V gave up 0 bases and J gave up 0 bases; unmatched junction bases: 1. In germline, CDR1 is MNHNY, CDR2 SVGAGI (reference sequence). CDR3 length: 15 amino acids. For the CDR3, the DNA is TGTGCCAGCAGTTACTCGACTAGCGCCTCCTACGAGCAGTACTTC. Amino acids: CASSYSTSASYEQYF.

The chain couples TRBV29-1 to TRBJ2-7; 8 bases line up with TRBD2. V lost 7 bases to trimming and J lost 0 bases; unmatched junction nucleotides: 8. This CDR3 has 14 residues. Germline assignment: CDR1 SQVTM and CDR2 ANQGSEA. The CDR3 reads CSARPGGSSYEQYF. The DNA for the CDR3 is TGCAGCGCCCGACCGGGAGGGAGCTCCTACGAGCAGTACTTC.

The chain employs TRBV6-6 and TRBJ2-1, with D uncertain. CDR3 length: 12 residues. Germline values: CDR1 MNHNY, CDR2 SVGAGI (reference sequence). With 0 bases removed from V and 12 bases from J, the gap between germline ends came to 9 bases. The chain's CDR3 is CASSYSNGLQFF. In nucleotides, the CDR3 is TGTGCCAGCAGTTACTCGAACGGGTTGCAGTTCTTC.

The chain has TRBV7-3 and TRBJ2-5, with a possible D match to TRBD2 (5 bases). This CDR3 has 13 amino acids. V lost 2 bases to trimming and J lost 3 bases, with 7 bases between them. Germline CDR1 reads SGHTA; CDR2 reads FQGTGA. The CDR3, as DNA: TGTGCCAGCAGCTTAGCGGGTAAAGAGACCCAGTACTTC. Protein: CASSLAGKETQYF.

The chain carries TRBV5-4 and TRBJ2-1, with D uncertain. Trimming stripped 1 base from V and 2 bases from J, with 10 bases between. Germline CDR1 and CDR2: SGHNT and YYREEE (reference sequence). The CDR3 sequence is 15 residues long. This chain's CDR3 is CASSLSTGTYNEQFF. The CDR3 region has the DNA TGTGCCAGCAGCTTGTCTACTGGGACCTACAATGAGCAGTTCTTC.